A single sample is the source of the 15 T cell receptor beta chains below, sequenced in a study of T cell responses to AZD1222 COVID-19 vaccine. The table came from immunoSEQ multiplex PCR; TCRdb's copy has only in-frame clones and leaves some out. This sample carries 100,000 to 150,000 clones, roughly 84% of them seen once, and the ten largest clones take roughly 1.1%. Sequenced here: peripheral blood, sampled on day 0 of AZD1222 vaccination. All receptors derive from an adult in good health.

The chain recombines TRBV29-1 with TRBJ1-2; 8 positions match TRBD1. This CDR3 spans 13 amino acids. Germline CDR1 reads SQVTM; CDR2 reads ANQGSEA. V was clipped by 5 bases and J by 8 bases; unmatched bases: 10. In nucleotides, the CDR3 is TGCAGCGTTCGCGGACAGGGTAGTCGGGGCTACACCTTC. It yields the protein CSVRGQGSRGYTF.

The chain carries TRBV4-3 and TRBJ1-3, with D tentatively TRBD1 (6 bases). V shed 0 bases and J shed 2 bases, with 11 bases lying between them. The CDR3 runs 16 residues. Per the germline V gene, CDR1 is LGHNA and CDR2 is YSLEER. Here the CDR3 DNA reads TGCGCCAGCAGCCAAGATGGGGGCTTAGCTGGAAACACCATATATTTT. The encoded protein is CASSQDGGLAGNTIYF.

CDR3 in amino acids: CASSPLLSGGELFF. CDR3 coding DNA: TGTGCCAGCAGCCCACTACTGTCCGGGGGGGAGCTGTTTTTT. The rearrangement joins TRBV4-2 to TRBJ2-2; no clear D gene. There are 14 residues in the CDR3. Per germline, CDR1 LGHNA and CDR2 YNFKEQ. The germline V and J ends were trimmed by 4 bases and 8 bases, with 14 bases remaining between them.

This clone was detected only once. The V call is TRBV20-1, the J call TRBJ2-5; D not certain. Germline V gene sequence: CDR1 DFQATT, CDR2 SNEGSKA (reference sequence). V was shortened by 2 bases and J by 5 bases, with 6 bases between the two germline ends. This CDR3 comprises 11 residues. For the CDR3, the DNA is TGCAGTGCTAGAAGATGGGAGACCCAGTACTTC. It translates to CSARRWETQYF.

The chain links TRBV11-3 to TRBJ2-3; TRBD1 matches 10 bases. The V segment lost 4 bases and the J segment 3 bases; nucleotides outside the gene matches: 4. The germline V gene has CDR1 SGHNT and CDR2 YENEEA. This CDR3 has 15 amino acids. Here the CDR3 reads CASSSWTGGTDTQYF. Written as DNA, the CDR3 is TGTGCCAGCAGCTCTTGGACAGGGGGGACAGATACGCAGTATTTT.

The chain is built from TRBV7-9 and TRBJ2-3; no clear D. Trimming pared 5 bases from V and 2 bases from J, leaving 14 bases between. Germline V gene lookup returns CDR1 SEHNR and CDR2 FQNEAQ (reference sequence). The CDR3 has 15 residues. Here the CDR3 DNA reads TGTGCCAGCAGCCCCAGAAGGGCCAACACAGATACGCAGTATTTT. It codes for CASSPRRANTDTQYF.

V usage is TRBV21-1 and J usage is TRBJ1-1. TRBV21-1 is a pseudogene. There are 17 residues in the CDR3. The CDR3 sequence is CASSKVAACLTASEAFF. The CDR3 DNA reads TGTGCCAGCAGCAAAGTTGCCGCCTGTTTGACGGCCTCTGAAGCTTTCTTT.

V is TRBV6-5 and J is TRBJ1-5; D unresolved. The CDR3 has 13 residues. Germline assignment: CDR1 MNHEY and CDR2 SVGAGI. Trimming stripped 6 bases from V and 0 bases from J, with 6 bases between. CDR3 amino acids: CASRGYSNQPQHF. The CDR3 DNA follows: TGTGCCAGCAGGGGTTATAGCAATCAGCCCCAGCATTTT.

V gene TRBV6-5 combines with J gene TRBJ2-7; D uncertain. Germline loops: CDR1 MNHEY, CDR2 SVGAGI. V lost 1 base and J lost 1, with 5 bases in between. CDR3 length: 13 residues. The CDR3 DNA is TGTGCCAGCAGTTACTGGCAGTCCTACGAGCAGTACTTC. Protein: CASSYWQSYEQYF.

The rearrangement joins TRBV18 to TRBJ2-1; D ambiguous. The CDR3 length is 13 residues. V shed 3 bases and J shed 0 bases, with 3 bases lying between them. Germline CDR1 reads KGHSH; CDR2 reads LQKENI. The chain's CDR3 is CASSPTSYNEQFF. CDR3 sequence (DNA): TGTGCCAGCTCACCCACCTCCTACAATGAGCAGTTCTTC.

This chain connects TRBV29-1 to TRBJ1-1; D possibly corresponds to TRBD1 (5 bases). There are 14 residues in the CDR3. The germline V gene has CDR1 SQVTM and CDR2 ANQGSEA. The germline V and J ends were trimmed by 6 bases and 2 bases, with 16 bases remaining between them. For the CDR3, the DNA is TGCAGCGTGGAACCCACAGGAGATAACACTGAAGCTTTCTTT. Translating gives CSVEPTGDNTEAFF.

The chain couples TRBV6-2 or TRBV6-3 to TRBJ2-1; no firm D call. The V end was cut by 0 bases, the J end by 4 bases, with 16 bases between. The CDR3 loop spans 17 amino acids. Germline-derived CDR1 and CDR2 are MNHEY and SVGEGT. This CDR3 reads CASSYSLWPTQYNEQFF. The CDR3 coding sequence is TGTGCCAGCAGTTACTCGCTGTGGCCGACACAGTACAATGAGCAGTTCTTC.

CDR3 coding DNA: TGTGCCAGCAGCCAAGAGATTGTATACGAGACCCAGTACTTC. Protein: CASSQEIVYETQYF. V is TRBV3-1 (or the pseudogene TRBV3-2) and J is TRBJ2-5, with unresolved D. Germline V CDR1 and CDR2: LGHDT, YNNKEL (reference sequence). The length of the CDR3 is 14 residues. The V gene lost 0 bases and the J gene lost 5 bases, with 10 bases spanning the gap.

The chain uses TRBV27 and TRBJ1-2; D unclear. The CDR3 runs to 15 residues. CDR1 is MNHEY and CDR2 is SMNVEV in the germline V gene (reference sequence). V shed 6 bases and J shed 2 bases, with 16 bases lying between them. DNA of the CDR3: TGTGCCAGCAGCAAAAAGGGATCTTGGAACTATGGCTACACCTTC. Amino acids: CASSKKGSWNYGYTF.

The V and J genes are TRBV7-9 and TRBJ2-3; D remains unclear. This CDR3 spans 12 amino acids. CDR1 SEHNR and CDR2 FQNEAQ come from the germline V gene (reference sequence). V was cut by 5 bases and J by 4 bases, with 7 bases left in between. The CDR3 protein is CASSPYSDTQYF. For the CDR3, the DNA is TGTGCCAGCAGCCCATACTCAGATACGCAGTATTTT.